This T cell receptor beta chain was profiled in a study of T cells after yellow fever vaccination. Study-wide points: Once the booster was given, most primary-vaccination clones reappeared, at just over 95% for CD4 and roughly 86% for CD8. Just a small share of clonotypes turned up in the CD4 compartment as well as the CD8 compartment.

The length of the CDR3 is 16 residues. Germline values: CDR1 ENHRY, CDR2 SYGVKD. The J segment lost 7 bases and the V segment lost 7 bases, leaving 18 bases of the junction unmatched. Concerning this clonotype: Its antigen is currently unknown.

Using its own MiXCR run on the 5' RACE reads, TCRdb lists one record per CDR3 protein. Here the sample spans around 500,000 distinct CDR3 sequences, roughly 22% being singletons. V usage is TRBV10-3 and J usage is TRBJ1-1; 7 positions agree with TRBD1. The receptor comes from a young man who received the YFV17D yellow fever vaccine. The sequences come from PBMCs, collected approximately 22 days after the first yellow fever vaccination. This CDR3 reads CAIKPDTAGGRREAFF. Written as DNA, the CDR3 is TGTGCCATCAAACCAGACACCGCAGGGGGAAGGCGTGAAGCTTTCTTT.